A selection of T cell receptor beta chains follows, all from one sample in a study of T cells after yellow fever vaccination. A single record per CDR3 protein comes from TCRdb applying MiXCR to the 5' RACE reads. The data hold 500,000 to 650,000 distinct CDR3 sequences, with about a sixth observed a single time. This specimen was PBMCs, taken 5 to 6 days after the first yellow fever vaccination. All receptors come from a man younger than 35 who received the YFV17D yellow fever vaccine. The CDR3 runs from the conserved cysteine through the conserved F or W. A D gene is named only where the DNA matches it firmly. A clone size is listed for some rows: how often the clone was seen (once, few, many), or a class if it is expanded.

d_gene	v_gene	abundance	j_gene	CDR3aa	CDR3nt
TRBD2	TRBV4-2	.	TRBJ2-5	CASSPRGAAGGWKTQYF	TGTGCCAGCAGCCCCAGGGGCGCAGCGGGGGGCTGGAAGACCCAGTACTTC
TRBD2	TRBV5-1	many	TRBJ2-3	CASSLEASGGTDTQYF	TGCGCCAGCAGCTTGGAGGCTAGCGGGGGCACAGATACGCAGTATTTT
.	TRBV10-3	.	TRBJ1-5	CAISEFEDQPQHF	TGTGCCATCAGTGAGTTCGAGGATCAGCCCCAGCATTTT
.	TRBV6-1	.	TRBJ2-2	CASSPDRFGGELFF	TGTGCCAGCAGCCCCGACAGGTTTGGCGGGGAGCTGTTTTTT
.	TRBV11-2	.	TRBJ1-3	CASSLRAASGNTIYF	TGTGCCAGCAGCCTGAGGGCTGCATCTGGAAACACCATATATTTT
TRBD1	TRBV11-2	few	TRBJ1-1	CASSTHRGEAFF	TGTGCCAGCAGCACCCACAGGGGAGAAGCTTTCTTT
TRBD2	TRBV5-1	many	TRBJ2-1	CASSRSGGPNNEQFF	TGCGCCAGCAGCCGTAGCGGGGGCCCAAACAATGAGCAGTTCTTC
TRBD1	TRBV7-9	.	TRBJ2-5	CASSLKAGGQETQYF	TGTGCCAGCAGCTTAAAGGCAGGGGGCCAAGAGACCCAGTACTTC
TRBD1	TRBV7-9	.	TRBJ2-7	CASSSRTGEQYF	TGTGCCAGCAGCTCCCGGACAGGCGAGCAGTACTTC
.	TRBV24-1	.	TRBJ2-1	CATSDWDVYNEQFF	TGTGCCACCAGTGATTGGGATGTCTACAATGAGCAGTTCTTC
TRBD1	TRBV12-3/TRBV12-4	.	TRBJ1-1	CASRRTGVDTEAFF	TGTGCCAGCAGGAGAACAGGGGTAGACACTGAAGCTTTCTTT
.	TRBV6-1	.	TRBJ2-5	CAIIRENGTQYF	TGTGCCATTATCCGGGAGAATGGGACCCAGTACTTC
.	TRBV5-1	.	TRBJ2-5	CASSLALAGGETQYF	TGCGCCAGCAGCTTGGCCCTAGCCGGGGGTGAGACCCAGTACTTC
.	TRBV6-2/TRBV6-3	.	TRBJ2-3	CASSWPGTTDTQYF	TGTGCCAGCAGTTGGCCCGGGACCACAGATACGCAGTATTTT
.	TRBV7-2	.	TRBJ1-4	CASRPDNNEELFF	TGTGCCAGCCGTCCAGACAATAATGAAGAACTGTTTTTT
TRBD1	TRBV12-3/TRBV12-4	few	TRBJ1-2	CASTAGQADGYTF	TGTGCCAGCACCGCAGGACAGGCGGATGGCTACACCTTC
TRBD2	TRBV7-6	.	TRBJ2-2	CASSLLADWTGELFF	TGTGCCAGCAGCTTACTAGCGGATTGGACCGGGGAGCTGTTTTTT
.	TRBV5-1	.	TRBJ1-5	CASSQQGGLNQPQHF	TGCGCCAGCAGCCAGCAAGGAGGACTCAATCAGCCCCAGCATTTT
TRBD2	TRBV5-1	.	TRBJ2-3	CASSTRPSGGNTQYF	TGCGCCAGCAGCACTCGACCTAGCGGGGGGAATACGCAGTATTTT
.	TRBV12-3/TRBV12-4	few	TRBJ1-3	CASSSQGRNTIYF	TGTGCCAGCAGTTCACAGGGCCGAAACACCATATATTTT
TRBD1	TRBV10-3	.	TRBJ2-1	CAISGIGTGGLNEQFF	TGTGCCATCAGTGGAATCGGGACAGGGGGCCTGAATGAGCAGTTCTTC
TRBD1	TRBV5-4	.	TRBJ2-2	CASSHWDRDTGELFF	TGTGCCAGCAGCCATTGGGACAGGGACACCGGGGAGCTGTTTTTT
.	TRBV27	few	TRBJ1-1	CASSPNADSLITEAFF	TGTGCCAGCAGTCCGAATGCGGACAGTTTAATCACTGAAGCTTTCTTT
.	TRBV10-3	.	TRBJ1-2	CAISEGRFSNYGYTF	TGTGCCATCAGTGAGGGACGGTTCTCTAACTATGGCTACACCTTC
TRBD2	TRBV27	.	TRBJ2-5	CASSLKRGQETQYF	TGTGCCAGCAGTCTAAAGCGGGGCCAAGAGACCCAGTACTTC
TRBD2	TRBV6-1	.	TRBJ2-2	CATAGGPRSGELFF	TGTGCCACAGCGGGGGGGCCCCGGTCCGGGGAGCTGTTTTTT
TRBD2	TRBV3-1	.	TRBJ2-7	CASSSPGGVTYEQYF	TGTGCCAGCAGCTCCCCGGGGGGTGTTACCTACGAGCAGTACTTC
TRBD2	TRBV5-4	few	TRBJ2-1	CASSLGGGMNEQFF	TGTGCCAGCAGCTTGGGGGGGGGAATGAATGAGCAGTTCTTC
.	TRBV6-1	once	TRBJ2-3	CASSPREGTLDTQYF	TGTGCCAGCAGTCCCCGAGAGGGGACCTTAGATACGCAGTATTTT
.	TRBV20-1	few	TRBJ2-1	CSARDGERGQAYNEQFF	TGCAGTGCTAGAGACGGTGAGCGGGGACAGGCCTACAATGAGCAGTTCTTC
.	TRBV4-1	few	TRBJ2-5	CASSQQQTRETQYF	TGCGCCAGCAGCCAACAGCAAACGCGGGAGACCCAGTACTTC
.	TRBV7-3	few	TRBJ2-5	CASSLRPGAKTQYF	TGTGCCAGCAGCTTAAGACCAGGGGCGAAGACCCAGTACTTC
.	TRBV5-1	many	TRBJ2-2	CASSPGPTGELFF	TGTGCCAGCAGCCCCGGGCCCACCGGGGAGCTGTTTTTT
.	TRBV6-1	once	TRBJ1-5	CASRMTVNQPQHF	TGTGCCAGCAGAATGACAGTCAATCAGCCCCAGCATTTT
.	TRBV12-3/TRBV12-4	few	TRBJ2-5	CASSKASLETQYF	TGTGCCAGCAGTAAAGCTAGTTTAGAGACCCAGTACTTC
.	TRBV4-1	few	TRBJ2-3	CASSPVEGTDTQYF	TGCGCCAGCAGCCCCGTCGAGGGTACAGATACGCAGTATTTT
.	TRBV5-1	.	TRBJ1-1	CASSFDGMNTEAFF	TGCGCCAGCAGCTTTGACGGGATGAACACTGAAGCTTTCTTT
TRBD1	TRBV23-1	many	TRBJ1-6	CASSQNRTGDNSPLHF	TGCGCCAGCAGTCAAAACAGAACAGGGGACAATTCACCCCTCCACTTT
.	TRBV11-2	.	TRBJ1-1	CASSFFQGFTEAFF	TGTGCCAGCAGCTTCTTTCAGGGTTTCACTGAAGCTTTCTTT
.	TRBV7-9	.	TRBJ1-4	CASSLGTASREKLFF	TGTGCCAGCAGCCTAGGGACGGCGAGCAGAGAAAAACTGTTTTTT
.	TRBV7-9	few	TRBJ1-1	CASSQPQGTNTEAFF	TGTGCCAGCAGCCAGCCCCAGGGAACCAACACTGAAGCTTTCTTT